This TCR beta chain was recovered during a study of STAT5B mutations in CD4+ large granular lymphocyte leukemia. With respect to this clone: Its antigen is as yet unknown.

Controls came from buffy coats of healthy blood donors. This was a survey-level run. TCRdb keeps only in-frame clones here, not all; method: immunoSEQ multiplex PCR. The table records about 50,000 clones, about four fifths of them present only once. V lost 4 bases, J lost 0 bases, and 7 bases stayed unmatched. Germline values: CDR1 SGHNT, CDR2 YYREEE (reference sequence). This CDR3 region has 15 residues. Study-wide results and limits: TRBV06-family usage was enriched in top patient clones (8/27) versus controls (2/35). Approximately 25% of private leukemic clonotypes occurred rarely in other patients' non-leukemic repertoires.

Sequencing was done on a sample of CD4+ T cells from blood buffy coats. V is TRBV5-4 and J is TRBJ2-7, with 7 bases aligning to TRBD1. The sequence derives from a human donor in good health. CDR3 amino acids: CASSAPQGSSYEQYF. CDR3 coding DNA: TGTGCCAGCAGCGCACCACAGGGGAGCTCCTACGAGCAGTACTTC.